This TCR beta chain was captured in a study of blood T cells in healthy people across ages. General observations from the study: Among T cells, TCR beta diversity per million cells dropped roughly linearly as age rose.

The V and J ends lost 0 bases and 0 bases respectively, with 5 bases between them. The length of the CDR3 is 14 residues. In germline, CDR1 is SGHRS, CDR2 YFSETQ. There are many counts of this clonotype. Its cognate antigen is unknown. A sample-barcoded 5' primer and a J-beta primer mix were used in a second PCR of roughly 6 to 11 cycles. MiXCR, applied by TCRdb to the 5' RACE reads, yields one record per CDR3 protein. In the table there are approximately 780,000 distinct CDR3 sequences, 20% to 30% of which are singletons. These sequences were also reported in another study, on T cells of mothers and their children. That publication notes: Over 8.5 million TCR beta CDR3 reads were obtained from each mother, and approximately 3 million from each child.

Sequenced: blood. The chain carries TRBV5-1 and TRBJ2-3; D is unresolved. The sequence was obtained from a boy between 10 and 17 years old in good health. CDR3 in amino acids: CASSLATSTDTQYF. CDR3 in DNA: TGCGCCAGCAGCTTGGCAACTAGCACAGATACGCAGTATTTT.